The 24 T cell receptor beta chains below were found in one sample sequenced in a study of cytomegalovirus exposure and HLA in healthy donors. The table came from immunoSEQ multiplex PCR; TCRdb's copy has only in-frame clones and leaves some out. The repertoire holds about 110,000 clones, with more than 75% as singletons. The sample comprised PBMCs. These receptors all stem from a woman aged 25 to 39 in good health and CMV-seropositive.

V is TRBV15 and J is TRBJ1-3; TRBD1 matches 8 bases. This CDR3 is built from 16 residues. From germline, CDR1 is LNHNV and CDR2 YYDKDF (reference sequence). V lost 4 bases to trimming and J lost 0 bases; unmatched junction nucleotides: 5. CDR3 sequence: CATSTRQGSSGNTIYF. In nucleotides, the CDR3 is TGTGCCACCAGCACCAGACAGGGGAGCTCTGGAAACACCATATATTTT.

V gene TRBV7-6 combines with J gene TRBJ2-7, with TRBD2 matching over 12 bases. Trimming removed 5 bases from V and 4 bases from J; junction bases left unmatched: 6. Germline V gene sequence: CDR1 SGHVS, CDR2 FNYEAQ. The CDR3 loop spans 15 amino acids. CDR3 region: CASSPRTSGVYEQYF. CDR3 DNA: TGTGCCAGCAGCCCCAGGACTAGCGGGGTATACGAGCAGTACTTC. Supplemented by reference TRBV7-6 and TRBJ2-7, the full variable domain reads GAGVSQSPRYKVTKRGQDVALRCDPISGHVSLYWYRQALGQGPEFLTYFNYEAQQDKSGLPNDRFSAERPEGSISTLTIQRTEQRDSAMYRCASSPRTSGVYEQYFGPGTRLTVT.

The chain carries TRBV25-1 and TRBJ1-6, with 8 positions matching TRBD1. Losses at the gene ends were 3 bases for V and 7 bases for J; bases not matched to a gene: 2. CDR1 and CDR2 (germline): MGHDK, SYGVNS. The CDR3 is 14 residues long. DNA of the CDR3: TGTGCCAGCAGTGAGAACAGGGGGAATTCACCCCTCCACTTT. Translated, it gives CASSENRGNSPLHF.

The chain recombines TRBV25-1 with TRBJ2-1, with D possibly being TRBD1 (5 bases). Trimming left V 2 bases short and J 4 bases short, with 9 bases between. Germline V gene data show CDR1 as MGHDK and CDR2 as SYGVNS. This CDR3 spans 14 amino acids. This CDR3 reads CASSERGQYNEQFF. The DNA of the CDR3 is TGTGCCAGCAGTGAAAGGGGCCAGTACAATGAGCAGTTCTTC.

V is TRBV29-1 and J is TRBJ1-2, with D possibly matching TRBD1 (6 bases). Trimming took off 7 bases at V and 8 bases at J, with 20 bases between the two ends. This CDR3 is 13 amino acids long. Germline V gene lookup returns CDR1 SQVTM and CDR2 ANQGSEA. As DNA, the CDR3 is TGCAGCGACAGGGATCTAATCCGGCACGGCTACACCTTC. This gives the protein CSDRDLIRHGYTF.

This rearrangement joins TRBV7-6 to TRBJ2-7, with 9 bases matching TRBD2. Germline V gene data show CDR1 as SGHVS and CDR2 as FNYEAQ. After removal of 1 base from V and 0 bases from J, the junction contained 4 bases not matched to a gene. The CDR3 consists of 16 residues. CDR3 loop: CASSLVLAGTSYEQYF. DNA of the CDR3: TGTGCCAGCAGCTTAGTTCTAGCGGGGACCTCCTACGAGCAGTACTTC.

The chain is built from TRBV7-9 and TRBJ1-5; maybe TRBD1 (5 bases). The CDR3 is 13 residues long. Trimming took off 8 bases at V and 4 bases at J, with 12 bases between the two ends. Germline CDR1 and CDR2: SEHNR and FQNEAQ (reference sequence). This chain's CDR3 is CASSLDINQPQHF. DNA for the CDR3: TGTGCCAGCTCATTGGACATAAATCAGCCCCAGCATTTT.

This clone was detected once. The chain recombines TRBV7-9 with TRBJ2-1; possible D gene TRBD2, 6 bases. In germline, CDR1 is SEHNR, CDR2 FQNEAQ (reference sequence). Trimming shortened V by 3 bases and J by 1 base, and 10 bases separated the two germline ends. CDR3 size: 15 residues. The CDR3 loop is CASSLGGGSYNEQFF. The CDR3 nucleotides are TGTGCCAGCAGCTTGGGCGGAGGGTCCTACAATGAGCAGTTCTTC.

The CDR3 nucleotides read TGTGCCAGTAGTACTTCAACCTCTCGGCTGGAGCTTAATTCACCCCTCCACTTT. Translating gives CASSTSTSRLELNSPLHF. The rearrangement joins TRBV19 to TRBJ1-6; D not resolved. V was shortened by 4 bases and J by 6 bases, with 22 bases between the two germline ends. Germline-derived CDR1 and CDR2 are LNHDA and SQIVND (reference sequence). The CDR3 spans 18 residues.

The J gene is TRBJ2-7, the V gene TRBV9; possible D gene TRBD1, 5 bases. The germline gives CDR1 SGDLS, CDR2 YYNGEE. CDR3 length: 15 residues. V was cut by 0 bases and J by 2 bases, with 12 bases left in between. This chain's CDR3 is CASSVEGVGTYEQYF. CDR3 in DNA: TGTGCCAGCAGCGTAGAAGGGGTCGGAACCTACGAGCAGTACTTC. Full variable domain (outside the CDR3, taken from reference TRBV9 and TRBJ2-7): DSGVTQTPKHLITATGQRVTLRCSPRSGDLSVYWYQQSLDQGLQFLIQYYNGEERAKGNILERFSAQQFPDLHSELNLSSLELGDSALYFCASSVEGVGTYEQYFGPGTRLTVT.

The rearrangement uses TRBV19 and TRBJ2-7; 12 bases line up with TRBD2. CDR3 length: 14 residues. Germline lookup yields CDR1 LNHDA and CDR2 SQIVND (reference sequence). V lost 5 bases, J lost 9 bases, and 8 bases stayed unmatched. Written as DNA, the CDR3 is TGTGCCAGTAGTCCTCTAGCGGGGGGGCCTCGGCAGTACTTC. Translation gives CASSPLAGGPRQYF.

The rearrangement joins TRBV25-1 to TRBJ1-2, with 9 nucleotides matching TRBD1. From germline, CDR1 is MGHDK and CDR2 SYGVNS. Trimming cost V 2 bases and J 8 bases; bases outside gene matches: 9. CDR3 size: 15 residues. In DNA, the CDR3 is TGTGCCAGCAGTGAAAACCTTGGACAGGGGTGGGGCTACACCTTC. It codes for CASSENLGQGWGYTF.

The rearrangement uses TRBV5-1 and TRBJ2-1; D might be TRBD1 (6 bases). The CDR3 has 13 residues. V was shortened by 4 bases and J by 4 bases, with 9 bases between the two germline ends. From germline, CDR1 is SGHRS and CDR2 YFSETQ. The DNA for the CDR3 is TGCGCCAGCAGCAGGGGACAATACAATGAGCAGTTCTTC. Encoded protein: CASSRGQYNEQFF.

V is TRBV29-1 and J is TRBJ2-1; D gene ambiguous. V was clipped by 7 bases and J by 0 bases, with 4 bases between them. The CDR3 contains 11 residues. CDR1 is SQVTM, CDR2 ANQGSEA, per germline. CDR3 region: CSASSYNEQFF. The DNA of the CDR3 is TGCAGCGCCAGCTCCTACAATGAGCAGTTCTTC.

The chain joins TRBV27 to TRBJ2-1; 11 bases are a match to TRBD2. Germline CDR1 and CDR2: MNHEY and SMNVEV (reference sequence). This CDR3 is built from 16 residues. The V segment lost 0 bases and the J segment 6 bases; nucleotides outside the gene matches: 4. CDR3 residues: CASSLSSGTSGNEQFF. The CDR3, as DNA: TGTGCCAGCAGTTTATCGTCAGGGACTAGCGGCAATGAGCAGTTCTTC.

This clone was detected only a few times. The V gene is TRBV13, the J gene TRBJ2-7, with TRBD2 as a possible D gene (7 bases). V lost 4 bases to trimming and J lost 4 bases, with 17 bases between them. Germline CDR1 reads PRHDT; CDR2 reads FYEKMQ (reference sequence). The CDR3 is made up of 15 amino acids. As DNA, the CDR3 is TGTGCCAGCAGCTCCCGAGTCGGGGGGACATACGAGCAGTACTTC. As protein: CASSSRVGGTYEQYF.

The V and J genes are TRBV25-1 and TRBJ2-1; TRBD2 agrees at 12 bases. Germline V gives CDR1 MGHDK, CDR2 SYGVNS. This CDR3 has 16 residues. Trimming removed 4 bases from V and 10 bases from J; junction bases left unmatched: 11. The CDR3 sequence: CASSGPGLAGGWEQFF. The CDR3 DNA follows: TGTGCCAGCAGTGGTCCGGGACTAGCGGGTGGTTGGGAGCAGTTCTTC.

The chain has TRBV6-1 and TRBJ2-7; the D gene is possibly TRBD1 (6 bases). The V end was cut by 1 base, the J end by 2 bases, with 12 bases between. Germline-derived CDR1 and CDR2 are MNHNS and SASEGT. This CDR3 comprises 15 residues. CDR3 protein: CASSEVQGMTYEQYF. CDR3 coding DNA: TGTGCCAGCAGTGAAGTTCAGGGGATGACCTACGAGCAGTACTTC.

This chain joins TRBV9 and TRBJ2-1; TRBD2 aligns across 8 bases. The CDR3 is 15 residues long. With 0 bases clipped from V and 6 bases from J, the junction kept 5 bases outside the gene matches. Germline V lookup: CDR1 SGDLS, CDR2 YYNGEE. The DNA of the CDR3 is TGTGCCAGCAGCGTAGCGGGGGGGGACCTCAATGAGCAGTTCTTC. Its protein product is CASSVAGGDLNEQFF.

The chain couples TRBV27 to TRBJ2-3; 15 bases map to TRBD2. The CDR3 covers 19 residues. Germline-derived CDR1 and CDR2 are MNHEY and SMNVEV (reference sequence). V lost 3 bases, J lost 1 base, and 8 bases stayed unmatched. CDR3 sequence (DNA): TGTGCCAGCAGTTTGGGACTAGCGGGAGGAAGGGGGGGCACAGATACGCAGTATTTT. As protein: CASSLGLAGGRGGTDTQYF.

The chain combines TRBV5-4 with TRBJ2-7, with D perhaps matching TRBD1 (6 bases). Germline CDR1 and CDR2: SGHNT and YYREEE (reference sequence). V lost 4 bases and J lost 7, with 21 bases in between. The CDR3 covers 15 residues. The CDR3 sequence is CASSPSSQGWGEQYF. The CDR3 coding sequence is TGTGCCAGCAGCCCATCATCCCAGGGGTGGGGGGAGCAGTACTTC.

The chain carries TRBV29-1 and TRBJ1-1, with 11 bases lining up with TRBD1. The CDR3 has 15 residues. The ends lost 5 bases at V and 5 bases at J; junction bases unmatched: 10. Germline V CDR1 and CDR2: SQVTM, ANQGSEA. As DNA, the CDR3 is TGCAGCGTTCGCGGTGGGTGGGACAGGGGGACTGAAGCTTTCTTT. Protein: CSVRGGWDRGTEAFF.

Comments on this clone: This same CDR3 is encoded by further DNA sequences in the sample. This sequence joins TRBV7-9 and TRBJ2-7; the D gene is possibly TRBD2 (5 bases). Trimming shortened V by 0 bases and J by 3 bases, and 9 bases separated the two germline ends. The length of the CDR3 is 14 residues. Germline-derived CDR1 and CDR2 are SEHNR and FQNEAQ (reference sequence). As DNA, the CDR3 is TGTGCCAGCAGCTTAGCTCTGGGAGACTACGAGCAGTACTTC. Its translation: CASSLALGDYEQYF.

For the CDR3, the DNA is TGCAGCGTTGACCTAGCGGGAGGTCGACGTGAGCAGTTCTTC. Translating gives CSVDLAGGRREQFF. V gene TRBV29-1 combines with J gene TRBJ2-1, with 11 bases that match TRBD2. CDR3 length equals 14 residues. V shed 3 bases, J shed 9 bases, and the junction held 7 bases outside the gene matches. Per germline, CDR1 SQVTM and CDR2 ANQGSEA.